This TCR beta chain derives from a study of regulatory T cells in long-lasting Graves disease. This clonotype was counted between two and nine times. Its antigen is not identified. Germline assignment: CDR1 MNHNS and CDR2 SASEGT. This CDR3 is built from 14 residues. Trimming shortened V by 6 bases and J by 8 bases, and 17 bases separated the two germline ends. Building the TCR beta libraries relied on iRepertoire HTBI primers, and CDR3 regions underwent Arm-PCR. Using its own MiXCR run on the multiplex PCR reads, TCRdb lists one record per CDR3 protein. This table holds 400,000 to 550,000 distinct CDR3 sequences, around 17% found once. Time point of the sample: newly diagnosed GD, antithyroid drugs for less than 3 months. Making the TCR library involved RNA that had been extracted from PBMCs. Study-level results: Public clonotype sharing was higher in persistent than newly diagnosed patients.

The same data also went into a second study, on T cells in Graves' hyperthyroidism and ophthalmopathy. That paper notes: Diagnoses were made from clinical symptoms, serum measures (thyroxine and TRAb), thyroid ultrasound and orbital computed tomography.

The V call is TRBV6-1, the J call TRBJ1-5; weak D call: TRBD1 (5 bases). This TCR was sampled from a woman in her late teens or twenties with Graves disease. Sequences were derived from peripheral blood mononuclear cells (PBMCs), sampled at new diagnosis, from a patient treated with antithyroid drugs. As DNA, the CDR3 is TGTGCCAGCAGCAACGACAGCCCAATCAAGCCCCAGCATTTT. Its protein product is CASSNDSPIKPQHF.